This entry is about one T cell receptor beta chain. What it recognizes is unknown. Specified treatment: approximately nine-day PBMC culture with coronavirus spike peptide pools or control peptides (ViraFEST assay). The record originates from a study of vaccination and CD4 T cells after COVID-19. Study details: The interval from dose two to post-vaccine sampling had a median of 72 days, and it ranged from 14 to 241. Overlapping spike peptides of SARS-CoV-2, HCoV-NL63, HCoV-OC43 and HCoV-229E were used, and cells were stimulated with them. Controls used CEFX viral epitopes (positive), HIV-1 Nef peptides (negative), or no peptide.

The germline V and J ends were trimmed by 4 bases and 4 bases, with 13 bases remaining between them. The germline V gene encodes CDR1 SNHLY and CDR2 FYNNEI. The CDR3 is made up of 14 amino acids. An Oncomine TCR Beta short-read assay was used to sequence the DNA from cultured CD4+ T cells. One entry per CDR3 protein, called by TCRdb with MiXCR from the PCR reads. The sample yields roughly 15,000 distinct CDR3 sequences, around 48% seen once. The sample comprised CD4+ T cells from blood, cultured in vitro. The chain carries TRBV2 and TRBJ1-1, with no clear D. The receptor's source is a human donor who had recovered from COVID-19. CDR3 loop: CASSVNAIPTEAFF. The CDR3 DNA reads TGTGCCAGCAGTGTTAATGCCATACCCACTGAAGCTTTCTTT.